This entry describes one TCR beta chain. The antigen remains undetermined. The data were obtained in a study of cytomegalovirus exposure and HLA in healthy donors. The study, taken as a whole, reports: Many donors carried some public TCRs, although rarity characterized most TCR sequences. The investigators catalogued 150 or so TCR beta chains as cytomegalovirus-associated. The tendency of first-cohort TCR clusters to co-occur in the 120 or so validation repertoires emerged from a later analysis. The classifier reportedly diagnosed cytomegalovirus status with high specificity and sensitivity.

Germline CDR1 reads SGDLS; CDR2 reads YYNGEE. The CDR3 runs to 13 residues. V dropped 0 bases and J dropped 8 bases, with 6 bases sitting between them. Assay: immunoSEQ multiplex PCR; the TCRdb copy retains only in-frame clones and omits some. Of approximately 160,000 clones listed, 70% to 90% are singletons. Sequencing was carried out using PBMCs. J is TRBJ1-6 and V is TRBV9; D perhaps matches TRBD1 (5 bases). The sequence was obtained from a woman aged 25 to 39 in good health and CMV-seronegative. CDR3 nucleotides: TGTGCCAGCAGCGTAGGCAGGGATTCACCCCTCCACTTT. Translation: CASSVGRDSPLHF.